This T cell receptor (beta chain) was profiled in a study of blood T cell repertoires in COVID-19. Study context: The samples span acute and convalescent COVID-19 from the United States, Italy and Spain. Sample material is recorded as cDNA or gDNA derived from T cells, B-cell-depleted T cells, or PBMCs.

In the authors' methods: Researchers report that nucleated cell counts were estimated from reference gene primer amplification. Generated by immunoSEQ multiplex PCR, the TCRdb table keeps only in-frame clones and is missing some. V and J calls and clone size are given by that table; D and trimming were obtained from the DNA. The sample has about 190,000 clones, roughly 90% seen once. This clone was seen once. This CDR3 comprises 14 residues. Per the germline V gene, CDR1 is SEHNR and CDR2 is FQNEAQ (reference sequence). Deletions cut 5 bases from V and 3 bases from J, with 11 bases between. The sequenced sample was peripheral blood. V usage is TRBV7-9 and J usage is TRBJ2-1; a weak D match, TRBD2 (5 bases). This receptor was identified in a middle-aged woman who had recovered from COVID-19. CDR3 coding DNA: TGTGCCAGCAGCCTTAGCAGCGGCTACAATGAGCAGTTCTTC. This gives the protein CASSLSSGYNEQFF.